This TCR beta chain was obtained from a study of shared clonotypes between healthy human individuals. The overall study: Three CD4 naive, three CD4 memory, two CD8 naive and one CD8 memory plate were used per donor.

Measured with immunoSEQ multiplex PCR; TCRdb has only the in-frame clones, and not every one. Found here are some 2,500,000 clones, approximately 93% of them singletons; the top ten hold about 0.39%. Broader study findings: In general, naive subsets displayed greater estimated richness than memory subsets did. It was the non-shared clonotypes that had lower generation probabilities than clonotypes shared by all four donors.

Points on this clone: No antigen is known for it.

V shed 2 bases and J shed 3 bases, with 7 bases lying between them. The CDR3 sequence is 14 residues long. The germline CDR1 and CDR2 sequences are SSHAT and FNYEAQ (reference sequence). This TCR derives from a man between 18 and 35 years old in good health. Some clones in this sample may be carry-over from other donors' samples. The sequencing input was naive CD4+ T cells from PBMCs. Sample subset: CD45RA+ positively selected. The genes are TRBV7-7 and TRBJ2-2; no clear D. The CDR3 DNA follows: TGTGCCAGCAGCTTACGGCAGTACACCGGGGAGCTGTTTTTT. Its protein is CASSLRQYTGELFF.